This T cell receptor (beta chain) is drawn from a study of CD8+ T cells in alopecia areata. Study background: A regimen of oral tofacitinib, 5 to 10 mg twice daily, was given to treated patients.

After isolation, RNA underwent reverse transcription to generate cDNA as the sequencing template. Some clones are missing from TCRdb's copy, which holds only in-frame ones; the method was immunoSEQ multiplex PCR. The table records 200,000 or so clones, around two fifths of them present only once. The treatment is: oral pan-JAK inhibitor, 5-10 mg twice daily. Lesional scalp punch biopsies and peripheral blood were collected from alopecia areata patients. Findings of the study overall: Among the 100 top clones, expanded CD8+ clones, like scalp clonality, were significantly decreased by tofacitinib. Alopecia totalis/universalis scalp especially showed more expanded CD8+ clones than normal scalp.

As to this clone: Antigen specificity is unknown.

This CDR3 contains 14 residues. Trimming stripped 6 bases from V and 4 bases from J, with 14 bases between. Germline CDR1 SNHLY, CDR2 FYNNEI. The sequence came from a human donor with alopecia areata. The chain joins TRBV2 to TRBJ2-3, with D perhaps TRBD1 (6 bases). This material consisted of CD4+ T cells sorted from blood, taken at roughly week 30, from a patient treated with tofacitinib. DNA of the CDR3: TGTGCCAGCAGACCTGACAGGCTGTCAGATACGCAGTATTTT. This gives the protein CASRPDRLSDTQYF.